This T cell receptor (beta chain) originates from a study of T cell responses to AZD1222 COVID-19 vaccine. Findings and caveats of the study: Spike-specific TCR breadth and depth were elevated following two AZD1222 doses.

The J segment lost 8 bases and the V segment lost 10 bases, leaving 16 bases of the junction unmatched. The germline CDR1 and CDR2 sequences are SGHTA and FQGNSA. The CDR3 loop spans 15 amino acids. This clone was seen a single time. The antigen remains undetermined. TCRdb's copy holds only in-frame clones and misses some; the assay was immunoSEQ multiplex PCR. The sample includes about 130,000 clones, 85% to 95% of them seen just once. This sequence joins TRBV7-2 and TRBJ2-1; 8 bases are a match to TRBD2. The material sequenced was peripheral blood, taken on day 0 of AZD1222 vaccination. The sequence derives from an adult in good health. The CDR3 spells CAIQASYGGADEQFF. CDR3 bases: TGTGCCATCCAAGCTTCTTACGGGGGGGCGGATGAGCAGTTCTTC.